This T cell receptor (beta chain) was captured by sequencing in a study of T cells in Graves' hyperthyroidism and ophthalmopathy. The study, taken as a whole, reports: The model predicted ophthalmopathy a median approximately six months before onset. Ophthalmopathy was distinguished from stable hyperthyroidism by 13 V-J signatures.

The CDR3 spans 16 residues. Trimming took 1 base from V and 1 from J, leaving 11 bases between them. From germline, CDR1 is LNHNV and CDR2 YYDKDF (reference sequence). Amplification of TCR beta CDR3 regions was performed using RNA transcripts as template. Carried out on the TCR CDR3, a first-round RT-PCR used the HTBI primer set. TCRdb recomputed calls from the multiplex PCR reads with MiXCR, one row per CDR3 protein. Found here are roughly 560,000 distinct CDR3 sequences, about 15% of them singletons; the top ten hold about 4%. The sample holds many counts of this clonotype. Its cognate antigen is unknown.

Sequencing was performed on blood. The V call is TRBV15, the J call TRBJ1-5; D remains ambiguous. This clonotype was obtained from a middle-aged woman with Graves' ophthalmopathy. The CDR3 reads CATSRGTDLSNQPQHF. The CDR3 coding sequence is TGTGCCACCAGCAGAGGCACGGATTTGAGCAATCAGCCCCAGCATTTT. The variable domain in full, completed from reference TRBV15 and TRBJ1-5, reads DAMVIQNPRYQVTQFGKPVTLSCSQTLNHNVMYWYQQKSSQAPKLLFHYYDKDFNNEADTPDNFQSRRPNTSFCFLDIRSPGLGDTAMYLCATSRGTDLSNQPQHFGDGTRLSIL.